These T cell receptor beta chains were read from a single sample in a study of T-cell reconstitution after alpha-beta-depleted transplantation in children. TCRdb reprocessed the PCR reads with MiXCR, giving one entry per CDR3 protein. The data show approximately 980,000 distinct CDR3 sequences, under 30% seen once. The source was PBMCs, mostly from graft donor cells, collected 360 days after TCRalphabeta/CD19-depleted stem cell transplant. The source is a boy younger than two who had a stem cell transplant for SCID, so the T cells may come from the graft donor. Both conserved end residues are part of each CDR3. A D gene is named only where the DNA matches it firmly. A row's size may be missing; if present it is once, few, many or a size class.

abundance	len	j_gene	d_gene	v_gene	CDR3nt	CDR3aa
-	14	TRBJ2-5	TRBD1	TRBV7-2	TGTGCCAGCAGTTGGACAGGGGGCGAGGAGACCCAGTACTTC	CASSWTGGEETQYF
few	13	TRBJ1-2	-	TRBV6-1	TGTGCCAGCAGTGGCAGGGTTGTTGGGGGCTACACCTTC	CASSGRVVGGYTF
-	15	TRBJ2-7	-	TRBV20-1	TGCAGTGCTAGAGAATCGACTAGGGGGGGCTTGGAGCAGTACTTC	CSARESTRGGLEQYF
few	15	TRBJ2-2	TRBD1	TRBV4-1	TGCGCCAGCAGCCCCGGGGACAGACTCACCGGGGAGCTGTTTTTT	CASSPGDRLTGELFF
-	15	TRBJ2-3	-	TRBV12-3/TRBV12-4	TGTGCCAGCACCTTAGCGTGGGGGCCAACAGATACGCAGTATTTT	CASTLAWGPTDTQYF
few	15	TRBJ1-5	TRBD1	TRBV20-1	TGCAGTGCTAGAGACCAACCAGGGGGCTATTCGCCCCAGCATTTT	CSARDQPGGYSPQHF
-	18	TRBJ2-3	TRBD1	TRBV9	TGTGCCAGCAGCTCCTCCGGGACAGGTGTTTTAGGCACAGATACGCAGTATTTT	CASSSSGTGVLGTDTQYF
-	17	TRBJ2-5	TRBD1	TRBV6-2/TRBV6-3	TGTGCCAGCAGAAGACAGGGGGCCGCCGTCTACCAAGAGACCCAGTACTTC	CASRRQGAAVYQETQYF
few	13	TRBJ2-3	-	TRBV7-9	TGTGCCAGCTTAACGAGGAGCACAGATACGCAGTATTTT	CASLTRSTDTQYF
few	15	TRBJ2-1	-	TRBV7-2	TGTGCCAGCAGCTTCGTCCAGGGACTGAGAAATGAGCAGTTCTTC	CASSFVQGLRNEQFF
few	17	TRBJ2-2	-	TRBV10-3	TGTGCCATCAGTGAGCCGGTGGAGCGGATAAGAACCGGGGAGCTGTTTTTT	CAISEPVERIRTGELFF
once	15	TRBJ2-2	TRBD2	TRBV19	TGTGCCAGTAGTCCCGGGACTAGCGGCACCGGGGAGCTGTTTTTT	CASSPGTSGTGELFF
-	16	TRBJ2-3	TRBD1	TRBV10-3	TGTGCCATCAGTGAGTCGGGACAGGGAGGGACAGATACGCAGTATTTT	CAISESGQGGTDTQYF
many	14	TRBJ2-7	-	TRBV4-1	TGCGCCAGCAGCCAGGGGCCTTCCCGGGCCGAGCAGTACTTC	CASSQGPSRAEQYF
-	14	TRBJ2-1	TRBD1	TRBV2	TGTGCCAGCACCCTACAGGGGGCAGACAATGAGCAGTTCTTC	CASTLQGADNEQFF
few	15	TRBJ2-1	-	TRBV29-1	TGCAGCGTTGCTGACTCAAGCGGCGGGGGGACAGGGCAGTTCTTC	CSVADSSGGGTGQFF
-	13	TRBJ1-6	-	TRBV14	TGTGCCAGCAGTCTCAGGGGAGCTTCACCCCTCCACTTT	CASSLRGASPLHF
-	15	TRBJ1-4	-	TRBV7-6	TGTGCCAGCAGCTTATGGCAGGGGCGAGGTGAAAAACTGTTTTTT	CASSLWQGRGEKLFF
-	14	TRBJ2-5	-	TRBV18	TGTGCCAGCTCACCACCGTCTTTACCCAAGACCCAGTACTTC	CASSPPSLPKTQYF
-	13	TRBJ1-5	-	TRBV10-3	TGTGCCATCTCAGGGGCGCCGGGTCAGCCCCAGCATTTT	CAISGAPGQPQHF
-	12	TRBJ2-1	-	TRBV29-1	TGCAGCGTTTCCCCGGACAGCAATGAGCAGTTCTTC	CSVSPDSNEQFF
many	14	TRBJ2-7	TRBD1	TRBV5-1	TGCGCCAGCAGACCGGGACAGCTCTCCTACGAGCAGTACTTC	CASRPGQLSYEQYF
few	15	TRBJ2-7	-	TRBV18	TGTGCCAGCTCACCCGGGAGTAGGGGATTCTACGAGCAGTACTTC	CASSPGSRGFYEQYF